This T cell receptor (beta chain) was found in a study of T cell clusters in autoimmune cytopenias (dated 2019 in TCRdb). Background on the whole study: A median TRB sequencing depth of around 53,000 reads per sample was reached, and a median of roughly 2,300 distinct TRB clonotypes per sample was obtained. TRB and IGH repertoires from peripheral blood were sequenced in autoimmune cytopenia patients at active disease and during treatment follow-up, with healthy, CLL and autoimmune hepatitis controls included alongside. The goal of the study was to find out whether patients with autoimmune cytopenia have a disease-specific immune repertoire signature that could be used as a blood-based biomarker.

In the germline V gene, CDR1 corresponds to SGHDT and CDR2 to YYEEEE. The CDR3 starts with the cysteine, ends with the phenylalanine, and has 16 residues. No DNA was logged. What the authors observed across the whole study: The T cell clusters were defined only in silico, and the functional role of the clusters still needed to be validated experimentally. The cluster-lack signature was not seen for secondary cytopenia versus CLL, apparently masked by the dominant lymphoma-associated repertoire. Healthy donors had almost three times as many exclusive TRB clusters as active autoimmune hepatitis patients, a finding consistent with an autoimmunity-wide signature. A lack of physiological T cell clusters in primary autoimmune cytopenia patients was suggested by GLIPH, as 51 clusters were found to be exclusive to healthy donors versus about 16 exclusive to patients. TRB repertoire shifts, with less even repertoires observed in secondary cytopenia and CLL, were mostly attributed to lymphoma bias rather than autoimmunity.

Concerning this clonotype: No cognate antigen has been identified for it.

Multiplex PCR with a touch-down protocol amplified TRB rearrangements, with the TRB-A and TRB-B primer pools combined in a single tube. Illumina adapters and sample indices were added to the amplicons through two consecutive PCR reactions performed with Phusion HS II polymerase. The amplicons were purified from gel with the NucleoSpin Gel and PCR Clean-up kit, after which the amplicons were quantified by Qubit and checked for quality on an Agilent 2100 Bioanalyzer. Sequencing of the libraries was performed on an Illumina MiSeq with 600-cycle, single-indexed, paired-end runs. On the authors' methods: Alignment and assembly of TRB reads were performed with MiXCR version 2.1.12 and the default MiXCR reference library. A clone was defined by each unique CDR3 nucleotide sequence, and the analysis included only productive sequences supported by at least two reads. Alpha-parameterized diversity profiles (alpha 0 to 5), including the Shannon (alpha 1) and Simpson (alpha 2) indices, were computed with an R script to assess repertoire diversity. The tcR package was used to compute combinatorial TRB VJ usage, which was then compared between cohorts by principal component analysis with ade4. TCRbeta CDR3s were clustered with GLIPH on cohort pairs matched by age and read depth, and cluster frequencies were compared by Wilcoxon test. The reads were reprocessed in TCRdb, with one entry per CDR3 protein sequence and no accompanying DNA. It is TCRdb's table, rather than the study itself, that gives the V and J calls and clone size. The sample table includes 2,600 or so distinct CDR3 sequences. Around 19% of the sample is held by the ten biggest clonotypes.

Per sample, roughly 240 ng of peripheral blood genomic DNA, tens of thousands of genome equivalents, was used for TRB amplification. The V and J segments used are TRBV5-6 and TRBJ1-3; lacking DNA, the TRBD1 call made by TCRdb goes unchecked. This sequence originates from a human donor with an autoimmune cytopenia, with autoimmune hepatitis or in good health (not recorded which). Source material: peripheral blood. The CDR3 amino acid sequence is: CASSGPGTGSGNTIYF.